This entry lists 32 T cell receptor beta chains sequenced from one sample in a study of spatial heterogeneity in lung cancer. Indicated time point: blood at routine non-recurrence follow-up after resection. TCRdb re-called the 5' RACE reads through MiXCR, storing one row per CDR3 protein. There are over 45,000 distinct CDR3 sequences in the sample; about 11% occur only once, and over 30% lies in the top ten. The input for sequencing was PBMCs, taken at follow-up. The receptors here all came from a male donor with early-stage non-small cell lung cancer.

This clonotype was counted many times. The chain uses TRBV12-3 or TRBV12-4 and TRBJ1-1; D is ambiguous. V was cut by 3 bases and J by 2 bases, with 7 bases left in between. The CDR3 runs to 13 residues. The CDR3 nucleotides are TGTGCCAGCAGTTTTGTACTAAACACTGAAGCTTTCTTT. Translating gives CASSFVLNTEAFF.

The V and J genes are TRBV9 and TRBJ2-3, with a tentative D call TRBD2 (6 bases). V gave up 2 bases and J gave up 10 bases, with 17 bases separating them. Germline assignment: CDR1 SGDLS and CDR2 YYNGEE. CDR3 length equals 14 residues. The CDR3 region is CASSVRGTSQAQYF. DNA of the CDR3: TGTGCCAGCAGCGTGCGGGGCACTTCCCAGGCGCAGTATTTT.

Many counts were recorded for this clonotype. The chain has TRBV7-9 and TRBJ1-1, with TRBD1 matching over 7 bases. The V gene end was trimmed by 3 bases and the J gene end by 7 bases; junction bases not matched to a gene: 11. The CDR3 contains 15 residues. The germline V gene has CDR1 SEHNR and CDR2 FQNEAQ (reference sequence). The CDR3 here is CASSLRGGGNDEAFF. The DNA of the CDR3 is TGTGCCAGCAGCTTGCGGGGAGGGGGCAACGATGAAGCTTTCTTT.

The chain links TRBV28 to TRBJ2-7; 11 bases map to TRBD2. The CDR3 totals 15 residues. CDR1 and CDR2 from the germline V gene are MDHEN and SYDVKM. Germline trimming cut 7 bases from V and 4 bases from J; bases unmatched to any gene: 9. The CDR3 DNA reads TGTGCCAGCACCCGACTAGCGGGGCAGAAATACGAGCAGTACTTC. It encodes CASTRLAGQKYEQYF.

This clonotype has a count of ten or more. This rearrangement joins TRBV12-3 or TRBV12-4 to TRBJ2-3; a weak D match, TRBD2 (5 bases). The V end lost 0 bases, the J end lost 3 bases, and 16 bases lay between the germline ends. The length of the CDR3 is 17 residues. The DNA for the CDR3 is TGTGCCAGCAGTTTAGCGCGGGTGGTAACGATTACAGATACGCAGTATTTT. Residues: CASSLARVVTITDTQYF.

V is TRBV4-3 and J is TRBJ2-4; D might be TRBD1 (6 bases). The CDR3 length is 15 residues. Trimming shortened V by 0 bases and J by 6 bases, and 12 bases separated the two germline ends. The germline CDR1 and CDR2 sequences are LGHNA and YSLEER. CDR3 loop: CASSQDRGGGNIQYF. The CDR3 DNA reads TGCGCCAGCAGCCAAGACAGGGGTGGTGGAAACATTCAGTACTTC.

There are many counts of this clonotype. The gene calls are TRBV24-1 and TRBJ2-2; D is tentatively TRBD1 or TRBD2 (5 bases each). Germline CDR1 is KGHDR and CDR2 is SFDVKD. V was pared by 2 bases and J by 4 bases, with 22 bases between. There are 19 residues in the CDR3. The CDR3 protein is CATSDSRITPGTVTGELFF. CDR3 nucleotides: TGTGCCACCAGTGATTCGCGAATTACTCCTGGGACGGTCACCGGGGAGCTGTTTTTT.

In its sample, this clonotype was seen once. The chain carries TRBV5-1 and TRBJ2-3; TRBD1 matches at 7 bases. Germline assignment: CDR1 SGHRS and CDR2 YFSETQ. The CDR3 sequence is 15 residues long. V lost 0 bases to trimming and J lost 2 bases; unmatched junction nucleotides: 3. The CDR3 DNA reads TGCGCCAGCAGCTTGGGACAGGGCTTCACAGATACGCAGTATTTT. It translates to CASSLGQGFTDTQYF.

This clonotype was counted at least ten times. V usage is TRBV12-3 or TRBV12-4 and J usage is TRBJ1-1, with D maybe TRBD1 (5 bases). CDR3 size: 13 residues. The V gene lost 6 bases and the J gene lost 1 base, with 9 bases spanning the gap. The CDR3: CASSRQTNTEAFF. The CDR3 nucleotides read TGTGCCAGCAGCCGACAGACGAACACTGAAGCTTTCTTT.

This CDR3 reads CASAGQGNYEQYF. The DNA for the CDR3 is TGTGCCAGCGCGGGACAGGGGAACTACGAGCAGTACTTC. The chain recombines TRBV6-6 with TRBJ2-7, with 10 bases lining up with TRBD1. The CDR3 contains 13 residues. V shed 8 bases and J 3 bases; nucleotides not matched to a gene: 4. Germline CDR1 is MNHNY and CDR2 is SVGAGI (reference sequence).

This clonotype came up a few times. The rearrangement joins TRBV18 to TRBJ2-5, with 9 bases matching TRBD2. CDR1 and CDR2 (germline): KGHSH, LQKENI. The CDR3 contains 16 residues. V gave up 3 bases and J gave up 2 bases; unmatched junction bases: 7. CDR3 sequence (DNA): TGTGCCAGCTCACCCTCTCGGACTAGCGTTCAAGAGACCCAGTACTTC. It translates to CASSPSRTSVQETQYF.

J is TRBJ2-7 and V is TRBV20-1; D is unresolved. In germline, CDR1 is DFQATT, CDR2 SNEGSKA (reference sequence). CDR3 length: 12 amino acids. Trimming cost V 0 bases and J 6 bases, with 9 bases left between them. This CDR3 reads CSARDDRGEQYF. For the CDR3, the DNA is TGCAGTGCTAGAGATGATAGAGGCGAGCAGTACTTC.

This clonotype was detected ten times or more. The CDR3 coding sequence is TGTGCCAGCAGACTCTTAGCGGAAGGGGCCCAGTACTTC. Its translation is CASRLLAEGAQYF. This rearrangement joins TRBV12-3 or TRBV12-4 to TRBJ2-5, with a weak D call TRBD2 (6 bases). V was pared by 6 bases and J by 9 bases, with 17 bases between. The CDR3 has 13 amino acids.

This clonotype was detected a few times. The chain joins TRBV5-4 to TRBJ2-3; 7 bases agree with TRBD2. CDR3 length: 16 amino acids. Germline V gene lookup returns CDR1 SGHNT and CDR2 YYREEE (reference sequence). V dropped 0 bases and J dropped 3; count of bases not matched to a gene: 7. The CDR3 nucleotides read TGTGCCAGCAGCTTGGATCCAGGGCGGGAGACAGATACGCAGTATTTT. Its translation is CASSLDPGRETDTQYF.

This clonotype was counted at least ten times. The rearrangement joins TRBV5-4 to TRBJ2-1, with D tentatively TRBD2 (5 bases). Trimming stripped 4 bases from V and 2 bases from J, with 13 bases between. Germline values: CDR1 SGHNT, CDR2 YYREEE (reference sequence). This CDR3 is built from 15 residues. CDR3 nucleotide sequence: TGTGCCAGCAGCAAGGACTTGTCTCCCTACAATGAGCAGTTCTTC. Protein: CASSKDLSPYNEQFF.

A few counts support this clonotype. The J gene is TRBJ2-7, the V gene TRBV27, with TRBD1 matching 9 bases. V lost 2 bases and J lost 3; bases outside the gene matches: 8. CDR1 and CDR2 from the germline V gene are MNHEY and SMNVEV (reference sequence). The CDR3 covers 16 residues. The CDR3 coding sequence is TGTGCCAGCAGTTTAATTTGGGGACAGGGTAACTACGAGCAGTACTTC. Translating it yields CASSLIWGQGNYEQYF.

This clonotype came up many times. V gene TRBV7-2 combines with J gene TRBJ1-5; D unclear. Deletions cut 1 base from V and 5 bases from J, with 12 bases between. Germline V gene lookup returns CDR1 SGHTA and CDR2 FQGNSA. The CDR3 covers 15 residues. CDR3 nucleotide sequence: TGTGCCAGCAGCTTAGTCGCCAGACGGGATCAGCCCCAGCATTTT. It encodes CASSLVARRDQPQHF.

This clonotype was seen repeatedly, ten times or more. The chain joins TRBV6-5 to TRBJ2-3; TRBD2 matches 13 bases. Germline V gives CDR1 MNHEY, CDR2 SVGAGI. V was pared by 4 bases and J by 2 bases, with 6 bases of the junction left unmatched. CDR3 size: 17 residues. CDR3 sequence: CASSSPTSGGSTDTQYF. The CDR3, as DNA: TGTGCCAGCAGTTCCCCGACTAGCGGGGGGTCCACAGATACGCAGTATTTT.

This clonotype was detected ten times or more. The CDR3 nucleotides read TGTGCCACCGGGACTAGCGGGGTTGTCTACAATGAGCAGTTCTTC. Translation: CATGTSGVVYNEQFF. The chain combines TRBV12-3 or TRBV12-4 with TRBJ2-1, with TRBD2 matching over 13 bases. The trim removed 10 bases at V and 3 bases at J, leaving 6 bases unmatched. The CDR3 spans 15 residues.

The table lists this clonotype with a few counts. The chain joins TRBV5-4 to TRBJ2-7; TRBD2 agrees at 7 bases. This CDR3 comprises 14 residues. The germline V gene encodes CDR1 SGHNT and CDR2 YYREEE (reference sequence). The junction had 10 bases not matched to a gene; V was cut back by 4 bases and J by 6 bases. CDR3 residues: CASSLGGRAGEQYF. CDR3 DNA: TGTGCCAGCAGCCTCGGGGGGAGAGCGGGCGAGCAGTACTTC.

The rearrangement joins TRBV6-5 to TRBJ2-4, with D perhaps matching TRBD2 (6 bases). The CDR3 has 15 residues. Trimming removed 2 bases from V and 1 base from J, with 9 bases in between. CDR1 and CDR2 from the germline V gene are MNHEY and SVGAGI. CDR3 in DNA: TGTGCCAGCAGTTACGGGGGACTGGCCAAAAACATTCAGTACTTC. It codes for CASSYGGLAKNIQYF.

This clonotype appeared a few times. This chain uses TRBV11-2 with TRBJ2-7; 9 bases fit TRBD2. V was pared by 3 bases and J by 2 bases, with 5 bases of the junction left unmatched. This CDR3 is built from 15 residues. The germline gives CDR1 SGHAT, CDR2 FQNNGV. The chain's CDR3 is CASSLAASGAYEQYF. The DNA of the CDR3 is TGTGCCAGCAGCTTGGCGGCTAGCGGGGCCTACGAGCAGTACTTC.

This clonotype came up many times. The V and J genes are TRBV14 and TRBJ2-3; 9 bases map to TRBD1. This CDR3 contains 15 residues. Unmatched junction bases numbered 2, after V lost 1 base and J lost 3 bases. Germline assignment: CDR1 SGHDN and CDR2 FVKESK. Here the CDR3 reads CASSQAGTGTDTQYF. The CDR3 bases are TGTGCCAGCAGCCAAGCCGGGACAGGGACAGATACGCAGTATTTT.

The CDR3 spells CASSLEARISGSYEQYF. CDR3 nucleotides: TGTGCCAGCAGCTTAGAGGCTCGGATTAGCGGGTCCTACGAGCAGTACTTC. This chain uses TRBV7-8 with TRBJ2-7; 7 nucleotides agree with TRBD2. V lost 1 base to trimming and J lost 1 base; unmatched junction nucleotides: 10. Germline V gives CDR1 SGHVS, CDR2 FQNEAQ. The CDR3 spans 17 residues.

The CDR3 spells CASRPASGRIYEQYF. In nucleotides, the CDR3 is TGTGCCAGCAGGCCTGCTAGCGGGAGGATATACGAGCAGTACTTC. V usage is TRBV7-2 and J usage is TRBJ2-7, with 11 bases fitting TRBD2. In germline, CDR1 is SGHTA, CDR2 FQGNSA. V lost 6 bases, J lost 4 bases, and 8 bases stayed unmatched. The CDR3 has 15 amino acids.

This clonotype was seen repeatedly, ten times or more. This sequence joins TRBV20-1 and TRBJ1-2; no clear D. The CDR3 runs 12 residues. The germline V and J ends were trimmed by 3 bases and 3 bases, with 8 bases remaining between them. The germline V gene has CDR1 DFQATT and CDR2 SNEGSKA (reference sequence). DNA for the CDR3: TGCAGTGCTAGCGACGGATACTATGGCTACACCTTC. It codes for CSASDGYYGYTF.

This clonotype was seen many times. DNA for the CDR3: TGTGCCAGCAGTTTAGTCACAGCGAACACCGGGGAGCTGTTTTTT. It translates to CASSLVTANTGELFF. The genes are TRBV12-3 or TRBV12-4 and TRBJ2-2; D not certain. This CDR3 contains 15 residues. V was shortened by 1 base and J by 0 bases, with 6 bases between the two germline ends.

In its sample, this clonotype was seen many times. The V and J genes are TRBV19 and TRBJ2-1, with no clear D. Germline CDR1 LNHDA, CDR2 SQIVND (reference sequence). Trimming pared 3 bases from V and 8 bases from J, leaving 8 bases between. This CDR3 comprises 12 residues. For the CDR3, the DNA is TGTGCCAGTAGTATTATCAGCCATGAGCAGTTCTTC. Encoded protein: CASSIISHEQFF.

The sample holds many counts of this clonotype. The rearrangement uses TRBV5-5 and TRBJ2-7; D is unresolved. CDR3 size: 14 residues. Trimming pared 4 bases from V and 7 bases from J, leaving 18 bases between. CDR1 and CDR2 (germline): SGHKS, YYEKEE (reference sequence). The CDR3 DNA reads as TGTGCCAGCAGCACGATCTTACGGGTTGAAGAGCAGTACTTC. Translation: CASSTILRVEEQYF.

This clonotype was found many times. The chain carries TRBV29-1 and TRBJ2-7; D is undetermined. Trimming shortened V by 7 bases and J by 6 bases, and 13 bases separated the two germline ends. Germline lookup yields CDR1 SQVTM and CDR2 ANQGSEA. The CDR3 covers 11 residues. The CDR3 DNA follows: TGCAGCGCCCAGGCGAGAGGCGAGCAGTACTTC. This sequence encodes CSAQARGEQYF.

This chain joins TRBV6-5 and TRBJ2-7, with no clear D. The CDR3 extends over 11 amino acids. V was cut by 8 bases and J by 2 bases, with 7 bases left in between. Germline loops: CDR1 MNHEY, CDR2 SVGAGI. This CDR3 reads CASGDTYEQYF. As DNA, the CDR3 is TGTGCCAGCGGGGATACCTACGAGCAGTACTTC.

Note on this clonotype: A much larger clone lies a single base off, so this may be a read error. The J gene is TRBJ1-5, the V gene TRBV12-3 or TRBV12-4; 9 nucleotides line up with TRBD1. CDR3 length: 16 residues. This CDR3 reads CANSHSGTGYGQPQHF. DNA for the CDR3: TGTGCCAACAGTCATTCCGGGACAGGGTATGGGCAGCCCCAGCATTTT.